These T cell receptor beta chains were read from a single sample in a study of blood T cells in healthy people across ages. TCRdb used MiXCR to reprocess the 5' RACE reads, holding one entry per CDR3 protein. The sample carries about 780,000 distinct CDR3 sequences, less than 60% recorded once. The sample taken for sequencing was blood. These TCRs come from an older man in good health. Each CDR3 is given with its conserved first and last residue. D genes are given only for firm matches. Expanded clones are given a class, and other clones once, few, many or no size at all.

V gene: TRBV12-3/TRBV12-4; clone size: .; CDR3 length: 14; J gene: TRBJ1-6; D gene: TRBD1; CDR3 DNA: TGTGCCAGCAGATGGACAGGGATGGATTCACCCCTCCACTTT; CDR3 protein: CASRWTGMDSPLHF
V gene: TRBV6-2/TRBV6-3; clone size: .; CDR3 length: 14; J gene: TRBJ2-1; D gene: .; CDR3 DNA: TGTGCCAGCAGCATGGACAGCCTTTACAATGAGCAGTTCTTC; CDR3 protein: CASSMDSLYNEQFF
V gene: TRBV7-9; clone size: .; CDR3 length: 15; J gene: TRBJ1-5; D gene: TRBD1; CDR3 DNA: TGTGCCAGCAGCTCCGACAGGGGACCTTATCAGCCCCAGCATTTT; CDR3 protein: CASSSDRGPYQPQHF
V gene: TRBV4-3; clone size: many; CDR3 length: 15; J gene: TRBJ2-1; D gene: TRBD1; CDR3 DNA: TGCGCCAGCAGCCAATTTCGACAGGGTTACAATGAGCAGTTCTTC; CDR3 protein: CASSQFRQGYNEQFF
V gene: TRBV2; clone size: .; CDR3 length: 13; J gene: TRBJ1-5; D gene: TRBD1; CDR3 DNA: TGTGCCAGCAGTGGGACAGGGACGCAGCCCCAGCATTTT; CDR3 protein: CASSGTGTQPQHF
V gene: TRBV9; clone size: .; CDR3 length: 16; J gene: TRBJ2-7; D gene: TRBD2; CDR3 DNA: TGTGCCAGCAGCGTAGGTCCAACGGGAGGGCCCTACGAGCAGTACTTC; CDR3 protein: CASSVGPTGGPYEQYF
V gene: TRBV6-5; clone size: .; CDR3 length: 13; J gene: TRBJ2-1; D gene: .; CDR3 DNA: TGTGCCAGCAGTCGGACTTCCCAGGGTGAGCAGTTCTTC; CDR3 protein: CASSRTSQGEQFF
V gene: TRBV7-2; clone size: .; CDR3 length: 14; J gene: TRBJ1-1; D gene: .; CDR3 DNA: TGTGCCAGCAGCTTACGGCCCGATGGCACTGAAGCTTTCTTT; CDR3 protein: CASSLRPDGTEAFF
V gene: TRBV13; clone size: few; CDR3 length: 14; J gene: TRBJ2-1; D gene: TRBD1; CDR3 DNA: TGTGCCAGCAGCGCGGACAGGGCCAACAATGAGCAGTTCTTC; CDR3 protein: CASSADRANNEQFF
V gene: TRBV13; clone size: few; CDR3 length: 17; J gene: TRBJ1-4; D gene: .; CDR3 DNA: TGTGCCAGCAGCTTACGGCAGGGGCCTCCAACTAATGAAAAACTGTTTTTT; CDR3 protein: CASSLRQGPPTNEKLFF
V gene: TRBV25-1; clone size: .; CDR3 length: 17; J gene: TRBJ2-1; D gene: .; CDR3 DNA: TGTGCCAGCAGTGAAGCCCGGGGACAGAGCGGGGGAAATGAGCAGTTCTTC; CDR3 protein: CASSEARGQSGGNEQFF
V gene: TRBV12-1; clone size: .; CDR3 length: 18; J gene: TRBJ2-1; D gene: .; CDR3 DNA: TGTGTCAGCGACAAGGCTAGCGGGAGCCCTTGGTCCTACAATGAGCAGTTCTTC; CDR3 protein: CVSDKASGSPWSYNEQFF
V gene: TRBV4-3; clone size: few; CDR3 length: 14; J gene: TRBJ2-7; D gene: .; CDR3 DNA: TGCGCCAGCAGCCAAGAGGTGGTCCGCTACGAGCAGTACTTC; CDR3 protein: CASSQEVVRYEQYF
V gene: TRBV29-1; clone size: .; CDR3 length: 14; J gene: TRBJ2-4; D gene: .; CDR3 DNA: TGCAGCGTCATAGCGGGGACAGCCAAAAACATTCTGTACTTC; CDR3 protein: CSVIAGTAKNILYF
V gene: TRBV12-3/TRBV12-4; clone size: .; CDR3 length: 17; J gene: TRBJ2-1; D gene: .; CDR3 DNA: TGTGCCAGCAGTTTAGCTCCGGTTGGGGTGGGTTGGAATGAGCAGTTCTTC; CDR3 protein: CASSLAPVGVGWNEQFF
V gene: TRBV7-2; clone size: many; CDR3 length: 16; J gene: TRBJ2-7; D gene: .; CDR3 DNA: TGTGCCAGCAGCTTAACGGCGGGGGCTTTGGGCTACGAGCAGTACTTC; CDR3 protein: CASSLTAGALGYEQYF
V gene: TRBV12-3/TRBV12-4; clone size: .; CDR3 length: 14; J gene: TRBJ2-7; D gene: .; CDR3 DNA: TGTGCCAGCAGTGTGGGACGGCCTCCCCCTGAGCAGTACTTC; CDR3 protein: CASSVGRPPPEQYF
V gene: TRBV12-3/TRBV12-4; clone size: .; CDR3 length: 14; J gene: TRBJ2-2; D gene: .; CDR3 DNA: TGTGCCAGCAGTTTAACGACGGGACCCGGGGAGCTGTTTTTT; CDR3 protein: CASSLTTGPGELFF
V gene: TRBV7-3; clone size: few; CDR3 length: 16; J gene: TRBJ2-1; D gene: TRBD2; CDR3 DNA: TGTGCCAGCAGCTCACAGCTAGCGGGAGAGGGGGGTGAGCAGTTCTTC; CDR3 protein: CASSSQLAGEGGEQFF
V gene: TRBV5-1; clone size: .; CDR3 length: 13; J gene: TRBJ2-1; D gene: .; CDR3 DNA: TGCGCCAGCAGCGTGCCAGTTGGCAATGAGCAGTTCTTC; CDR3 protein: CASSVPVGNEQFF
V gene: TRBV7-9; clone size: .; CDR3 length: 18; J gene: TRBJ2-3; D gene: TRBD2; CDR3 DNA: TGTGCCAGCAGCTTAATGGCGGGAGGGCCGGAAGTTCCAGATACGCAGTATTTT; CDR3 protein: CASSLMAGGPEVPDTQYF
V gene: TRBV6-5; clone size: few; CDR3 length: 16; J gene: TRBJ2-1; D gene: TRBD1; CDR3 DNA: TGTGCCAGCAACGGTCCCGGGACAGGTTACTACAATGAGCAGTTCTTC; CDR3 protein: CASNGPGTGYYNEQFF
V gene: TRBV7-3; clone size: .; CDR3 length: 16; J gene: TRBJ2-1; D gene: TRBD1; CDR3 DNA: TGTGCCAGCAGCCGCCAAACAGGGGGCATCTACAATGAGCAGTTCTTC; CDR3 protein: CASSRQTGGIYNEQFF
V gene: TRBV19; clone size: .; CDR3 length: 17; J gene: TRBJ2-1; D gene: TRBD2; CDR3 DNA: TGTGCCAGTAGTAAGACTAGCGGAGGTAGCTCCTACAATGAGCAGTTCTTC; CDR3 protein: CASSKTSGGSSYNEQFF